The 26 T cell receptor beta chains in this list originate from one sample, sequenced in a study of OX40 agonist ivuxolimab in advanced cancers. The assay was immunoSEQ multiplex PCR, and TCRdb's table has in-frame clones only and misses some. Of some 85,000 clones listed, 75% to 95% are singletons. Sequencing was performed on CD4+ or CD8+ T cells sorted from blood, taken in a trial of the OX40 agonist ivuxolimab. These receptors originate from an adult with an advanced solid tumor such as melanoma, head and neck, liver or kidney cancer.

This chain joins TRBV10-3 and TRBJ1-2; no clear D. Trimming removed 7 bases at V and 0 bases at J, with 12 bases between. Germline V lookup: CDR1 ENHRY, CDR2 SYGVKD. The length of the CDR3 is 14 residues. This CDR3 is CAIMGEQTNYGYTF. CDR3 DNA: TGTGCCATCATGGGAGAACAGACTAACTATGGCTACACCTTC.

The chain has TRBV10-3 and TRBJ2-6; a weak D match, TRBD1 (6 bases). The CDR3 loop spans 14 amino acids. CDR1 is ENHRY, CDR2 SYGVKD, per germline. Trimming took 10 bases from V and 2 from J, leaving 12 bases between them. The CDR3 nucleotides are TGTGCCACCCCCAGGGGAGCTGGGGCCAACGTCCTGACTTTC. It is translated as CATPRGAGANVLTF.

The chain links TRBV28 to TRBJ2-5; D might be TRBD2 (6 bases). Germline CDR1 reads MDHEN; CDR2 reads SYDVKM. Between the trimmed V and J ends, which lost 8 bases and 4 bases, there was a span of 11 bases. This CDR3 is 12 amino acids long. The CDR3 nucleotides are TGTGCCAGCGGATCGGGAGCAGAGACCCAGTACTTC. It specifies CASGSGAETQYF.

V gene TRBV4-2 combines with J gene TRBJ2-7; D possibly uses TRBD1 or TRBD2 (6 bases each). The CDR3 extends over 13 amino acids. The germline V gene has CDR1 LGHNA and CDR2 YNFKEQ. V shed 2 bases and J shed 5 bases, with 10 bases lying between them. The CDR3 here is CASSQPGEDEQYF. The DNA for the CDR3 is TGTGCCAGCAGCCAACCAGGGGAGGACGAGCAGTACTTC.

The V and J genes are TRBV28 and TRBJ2-7, with a weak D call TRBD1 (6 bases). CDR3 length equals 13 residues. Trimming stripped 7 bases from V and 6 bases from J, with 16 bases between. From germline, CDR1 is MDHEN and CDR2 SYDVKM. The CDR3 nucleotides read TGTGCCAGCAAAGAGGGGGTTTTGGGCGAGCAGTACTTC. Amino acids: CASKEGVLGEQYF. The entire variable domain, with the rest obtained from reference TRBV28 and TRBJ2-7, is as follows: DVKVTQSSRYLVKRTGEKVFLECVQDMDHENMFWYRQDPGLGLRLIYFSYDVKMKEKGDIPEGYSVSREKKERFSLILESASTNQTSMYLCASKEGVLGEQYFGPGTRLTVT.

The chain recombines TRBV7-2 with TRBJ1-4; 9 bases fit TRBD1. The CDR3 loop spans 15 amino acids. Per germline, CDR1 SGHTA and CDR2 FQGNSA. Germline trimming cut 5 bases from V and 3 bases from J; bases unmatched to any gene: 4. CDR3 region: CASSLRDRANEKLFF. In DNA form, the CDR3 reads TGTGCCAGCAGCCTAAGGGACAGGGCTAATGAAAAACTGTTTTTT. Full variable domain (rest looked up from reference TRBV7-2 and TRBJ1-4): GAGVSQSPSNKVTEKGKDVELRCDPISGHTALYWYRQSLGQGLEFLIYFQGNSAPDKSGLPSDRFSAERTGGSVSTLTIQRTQQEDSAVYLCASSLRDRANEKLFFGSGTQLSVL.

The chain has TRBV15 and TRBJ1-2, with D possibly matching TRBD1 (6 bases). Germline-derived CDR1 and CDR2 are LNHNV and YYDKDF (reference sequence). Trimming pared 0 bases from V and 4 bases from J, leaving 15 bases between. The CDR3 has 16 amino acids. The CDR3 DNA follows: TGTGCCACCAGCAGAGATCGTGCGAACAGGGCCTATGGCTACACCTTC. Translation: CATSRDRANRAYGYTF.

The chain combines TRBV30 with TRBJ1-2; TRBD1 agrees at 10 bases. Germline values: CDR1 GTSNPN, CDR2 SVGIG (reference sequence). The V and J ends lost 5 bases and 7 bases, in that order; junction bases with no gene match: 4. The CDR3 is 12 residues long. CDR3 residues: CAWGQGGGGYTF. For the CDR3, the DNA is TGTGCCTGGGGACAGGGGGGTGGTGGCTACACCTTC. The full variable domain, rest sourced from reference TRBV30 and TRBJ1-2, is SQTIHQWPATLVQPVGSPLSLECTVEGTSNPNLYWYRQAAGRGLQLLFYSVGIGQISSEVPQNLSASRPQDRQFILSSKKLLLSDSGFYLCAWGQGGGGYTFGSGTRLTVV.

Here the CDR3 DNA reads TGTGCCAGCAGCCTTACTAGGAATCCTGGAGAGCAGTACTTC. It encodes CASSLTRNPGEQYF. This sequence joins TRBV7-2 and TRBJ2-7, with D tentatively TRBD2 (5 bases). The V end was cut by 5 bases, the J end by 7 bases, with 18 bases between. Per the germline V gene, CDR1 is SGHTA and CDR2 is FQGNSA. The CDR3 consists of 14 residues.

The chain recombines TRBV5-1 with TRBJ2-7; D perhaps matches TRBD2 (5 bases). Germline V lookup: CDR1 SGHRS, CDR2 YFSETQ. This CDR3 region has 12 residues. V gave up 4 bases and J gave up 0 bases, with 5 bases separating them. The CDR3 reads CASSEGSYEQYF. As DNA, the CDR3 is TGCGCCAGCAGCGAGGGCTCCTACGAGCAGTACTTC.

The CDR3 here is CASSLGQGSTGELFF. DNA of the CDR3: TGCGCCAGCAGCCTTGGACAGGGGAGCACCGGGGAGCTGTTTTTT. The chain uses TRBV5-1 and TRBJ2-2, with TRBD1 matching over 9 bases. Germline trimming cut 4 bases from V and 4 bases from J; bases unmatched to any gene: 5. Germline V gene sequence: CDR1 SGHRS, CDR2 YFSETQ. This CDR3 has 15 residues.

This chain links TRBV18 with TRBJ1-2; 7 bases are a match to TRBD1. In germline, CDR1 is KGHSH, CDR2 LQKENI. Trimming removed 2 bases from V and 3 bases from J; junction bases left unmatched: 9. The CDR3 is made up of 16 amino acids. Written as DNA, the CDR3 is TGTGCCAGCTCACCAACCCTGATAGGGGGCGACTATGGCTACACCTTC. It yields the protein CASSPTLIGGDYGYTF.

The chain's CDR3 is CASSLGLGYEQYF. CDR3 DNA: TGTGCCAGCAGCTTAGGCCTAGGATACGAGCAGTACTTC. The chain links TRBV7-2 to TRBJ2-7, with D uncertain. Trimming cost V 1 base and J 4 bases, with 8 bases left between them. The V gene's germline CDR1 is SGHTA and CDR2 FQGNSA. The CDR3 totals 13 residues.

The gene calls are TRBV5-4 and TRBJ2-3; 13 bases are shared with TRBD2. Per the germline V gene, CDR1 is SGHNT and CDR2 is YYREEE (reference sequence). CDR3 length equals 16 residues. J lost 6 bases, V lost 3 bases, and 7 bases had no gene match. The CDR3 coding sequence is TGTGCCAGCAGCTCCGGACTAGCGGGAGCTGGGGATACGCAGTATTTT. Translation: CASSSGLAGAGDTQYF.

The V call is TRBV28, the J call TRBJ2-7; 13 bases align to TRBD2. Germline CDR1 reads MDHEN; CDR2 reads SYDVKM. The ends lost 6 bases at V and 9 bases at J; junction bases unmatched: 11. CDR3 length: 15 amino acids. CDR3 in amino acids: CASRRAGLAGPGQYF. Here the CDR3 DNA reads TGTGCCAGCAGGCGTGCGGGACTAGCGGGACCCGGGCAGTACTTC.

V and J are TRBV6-1 and TRBJ2-7; perhaps TRBD1 as D (6 bases). The CDR3 runs to 14 residues. The germline gives CDR1 MNHNS, CDR2 SASEGT. V lost 1 base and J 2 bases, leaving 9 bases between the germline ends. CDR3 sequence reads: CASSEDRQAYEQYF. Written as DNA, the CDR3 is TGTGCCAGCAGTGAAGATCGACAGGCCTACGAGCAGTACTTC.

The J gene is TRBJ1-4, the V gene TRBV5-1; 7 bases line up with TRBD1. The CDR3 consists of 16 residues. Trimming at V came to 4 bases and at J to 0 bases, leaving 6 bases not matched to a gene. The germline V gene has CDR1 SGHRS and CDR2 YFSETQ. The CDR3 DNA reads TGCGCCAGCAGCGGAGACAGGGCGACAACTAATGAAAAACTGTTTTTT. It encodes CASSGDRATTNEKLFF.

The chain couples TRBV5-1 to TRBJ2-7; 8 nucleotides line up with TRBD1. V lost 1 base to trimming and J lost 2 bases; unmatched junction nucleotides: 5. This CDR3 region has 15 residues. From germline, CDR1 is SGHRS and CDR2 YFSETQ. Here the CDR3 reads CASSLLTGETYEQYF. DNA of the CDR3: TGCGCCAGCAGCTTGTTGACAGGGGAAACCTACGAGCAGTACTTC.

The V call is TRBV5-1, the J call TRBJ1-1; D possibly corresponds to TRBD1 (6 bases). Germline-derived CDR1 and CDR2 are SGHRS and YFSETQ. This CDR3 comprises 15 residues. Deletions cut 1 base from V and 6 bases from J, with 16 bases between. CDR3 nucleotide sequence: TGCGCCAGCAGCTTGAATATTGGGGGCCAGGCTGAAGCTTTCTTT. This codes for CASSLNIGGQAEAFF. The entire variable domain, with the rest obtained from reference TRBV5-1 and TRBJ1-1, is as follows: KAGVTQTPRYLIKTRGQQVTLSCSPISGHRSVSWYQQTPGQGLQFLFEYFSETQRNKGNFPGRFSGRQFSNSRSEMNVSTLELGDSALYLCASSLNIGGQAEAFFGQGTRLTVV.

The DNA for the CDR3 is TGTGCCAGCAGCCTCGTGGGACAGGAGGATGGCTACACCTTC. It yields the protein CASSLVGQEDGYTF. The rearrangement joins TRBV7-9 to TRBJ1-2; 8 bases match TRBD1. Germline V gene lookup returns CDR1 SEHNR and CDR2 FQNEAQ (reference sequence). The CDR3 covers 14 residues. The J segment lost 6 bases and the V segment lost 5 bases, leaving 8 bases of the junction unmatched.

This chain joins TRBV27 and TRBJ2-6; 12 nucleotides line up with TRBD1. Trimming cost V 1 base and J 0 bases; bases outside gene matches: 10. This CDR3 comprises 21 residues. CDR1 MNHEY and CDR2 SMNVEV come from the germline V gene (reference sequence). The CDR3 DNA reads TGTGCCAGCAGTTTATGGGGACAGGGGGCGTACAGGGCCTCTGGGGCCAACGTCCTGACTTTC. Translated: CASSLWGQGAYRASGANVLTF.

This clone has just one count. V usage is TRBV5-1 and J usage is TRBJ2-5; 9 bases match TRBD1. The junction had 4 bases not matched to a gene; V was cut back by 5 bases and J by 5 bases. This CDR3 is built from 13 residues. Germline CDR1 is SGHRS and CDR2 is YFSETQ. The CDR3 region is CASSRTGDETQYF. In DNA form, the CDR3 reads TGCGCCAGCAGTCGGACAGGGGATGAGACCCAGTACTTC.

The chain has TRBV19 and TRBJ2-5, with 9 nucleotides matching TRBD2. CDR1 and CDR2 (germline): LNHDA, SQIVND (reference sequence). The J segment lost 1 base and the V segment lost 10 bases, leaving 7 bases of the junction unmatched. CDR3 size: 14 residues. DNA for the CDR3: TGTGCCACGAAACAACTAGCGGGCCAAGAGACCCAGTACTTC. Protein product: CATKQLAGQETQYF. The complete variable domain, with remaining parts taken from reference TRBV19 and TRBJ2-5, reads DGGITQSPKYLFRKEGQNVTLSCEQNLNHDAMYWYRQDPGQGLRLIYYSQIVNDFQKGDIAEGYSVSREKKESFPLTVTSAQKNPTAFYLCATKQLAGQETQYFGPGTRLLVL.

The chain uses TRBV7-9 and TRBJ2-5; tentatively, D is TRBD2 (6 bases). V lost 1 base and J lost 2, with 14 bases in between. The germline CDR1 and CDR2 sequences are SEHNR and FQNEAQ (reference sequence). CDR3 size: 16 residues. CDR3 residues: CASSLGGGLSQETQYF. For the CDR3, the DNA is TGTGCCAGCAGCTTAGGGGGAGGACTGAGTCAAGAGACCCAGTACTTC.

The genes are TRBV6-5 and TRBJ2-3; D is possibly TRBD2 (6 bases). Germline values: CDR1 MNHEY, CDR2 SVGAGI. The CDR3 contains 15 residues. Between the trimmed V and J ends, which lost 6 bases and 2 bases, there was a span of 15 bases. This CDR3 reads CASRLRDWATDTQYF. The CDR3 bases are TGTGCCAGCAGGTTGCGGGACTGGGCCACAGATACGCAGTATTTT.

Comments on this clone: The sample holds other DNA sequences that translate to the same CDR3. The chain uses TRBV6-5 and TRBJ1-3; no clear D gene. Trimming removed 0 bases at V and 0 bases at J, with 6 bases between. This CDR3 is built from 15 residues. Looked up from germline, CDR1 is MNHEY and CDR2 is SVGAGI. The CDR3 region has the DNA TGTGCCAGCAGTTACTCAGGCGACTCTGGAAACACCATATATTTT. Protein: CASSYSGDSGNTIYF.